The text below deals with one TCR beta chain. Its binding antigen is unknown. No base quality information exists; no much larger clone differs at one position. This record comes from a study of blood T cell repertoires in COVID-19 (TCRdb year 2020). About the study as a whole: Samples covering the acute and convalescent phases of COVID-19 were provided by collaborators in the United States, Italy and Spain. The material from the prospective study consisted of cDNA or gDNA derived from T cells, B-cell-depleted T cells, or PBMCs. Subjects who had been exposed to COVID-19, were actively infected with it, or had recovered from it provided the deeply sampled blood TCRbeta repertoires that made up the dataset. The repertoires were released in a freely available public database meant as a resource for research on the immune response to SARS-CoV-2. The samples were drawn from the first 160 participants of the ongoing ImmuneRACE study and from 1,254 subjects provided by 6 global collaborators. The sample metadata nearly always contained a de-identified subject ID, COVID-19 status, age in years and sex. Where available, HLA class I and class II types were obtained from metadata supplied by the sample provider rather than from assay-based typing. What the research found in general, with its limitations: How much clinical and demographic metadata was included differed by source and by participant, and the metadata was provided uncurated.

Looking up the germline V gene (reference sequence) yields CDR1 LNHDA and CDR2 SQIVND. Inclusive of the bounding cysteine and phenylalanine, the CDR3 is 13 residues long. The read is trimmed to its CDR3 DNA, 39 bases read in frame from base 1. V is clipped by 6 bases and J by 8 bases, and the sequence between their germline boundaries is 16 bases long. Participants in the prospective study were aged about 18 to 100 years, lived in 20 to 25 United States geographic areas, and enrolled through a virtual design. In the prospective study, participants were assigned to cohorts based on the clinical history participants reported in a screening survey and a study questionnaire. Recovered participants in ImmuneRACE Cohort 3 were defined by two consecutive negative NP/OP PCR tests, clearance by a healthcare professional, or resolution of symptoms. In the prospective study, mobile phlebotomists collected whole blood, serum and a nasopharyngeal or oropharyngeal swab from each participant. Additional blood draws and questionnaires over an approximately 2-month period could optionally be provided by prospective study participants. Blood samples from the prospective study were shipped frozen or at room temperature prior to DNA extraction.

TCRbeta CDR3 regions were amplified from genomic DNA by means of the immunoSEQ Assay, a bias-controlled multiplex PCR. As for how the authors treated the data: The number of nucleated cells in each sample was estimated from the amplification of reference gene primers within the assay. To quantify the absolute abundance of each unique TCRbeta CDR3 rearrangement, sequence reads were collapsed and filtered. For each sample, productive Simpson clonality was calculated as the square root of Simpson's diversity index across productive rearrangements. Imported from immuneACCESS, the table was reduced by TCRdb to in-frame sequences with V and J called. These copies leave out some clones; in studies compared against another copy, an unresolved V gene accounts for under half, and the cause of the remainder is not known. Clone size and V and J calls were adopted from that table, with D and trimming inferred from the DNA. The sample has fewer than 350,000 clones on record, 80% to 90% of them singletons. The top ten clones comprise 2.2% of the sample.

The chain is assembled from TRBV19 and TRBJ1-1; no D segment can be confidently identified. The sequenced sample consisted of PBMCs or T cells enriched from blood (not recorded which). This receptor was identified in a man between 25 and 39 years old who had recovered from COVID-19. The sequence in DNA is TGTGCCAGTAGGGACGACTACTCGCCGGAAGCTTTCTTT. It codes for CASRDDYSPEAFF.